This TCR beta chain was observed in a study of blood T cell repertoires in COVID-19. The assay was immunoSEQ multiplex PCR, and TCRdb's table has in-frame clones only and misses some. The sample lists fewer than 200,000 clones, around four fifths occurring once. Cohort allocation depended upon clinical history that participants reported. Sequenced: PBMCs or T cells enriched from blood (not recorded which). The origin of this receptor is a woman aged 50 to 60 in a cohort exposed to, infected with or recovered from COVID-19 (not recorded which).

The CDR3 DNA reads TGTGCCATCAGTGACGGACTAGCGGGAGCATGGGAGGGGACAGATACGCAGTATTTT. Protein product: CAISDGLAGAWEGTDTQYF. The chain joins TRBV10-3 to TRBJ2-3, with 13 bases fitting TRBD2. This CDR3 is built from 19 residues. Per germline, CDR1 ENHRY and CDR2 SYGVKD. The junction had 12 bases not matched to a gene; V was cut back by 3 bases and J by 3 bases.